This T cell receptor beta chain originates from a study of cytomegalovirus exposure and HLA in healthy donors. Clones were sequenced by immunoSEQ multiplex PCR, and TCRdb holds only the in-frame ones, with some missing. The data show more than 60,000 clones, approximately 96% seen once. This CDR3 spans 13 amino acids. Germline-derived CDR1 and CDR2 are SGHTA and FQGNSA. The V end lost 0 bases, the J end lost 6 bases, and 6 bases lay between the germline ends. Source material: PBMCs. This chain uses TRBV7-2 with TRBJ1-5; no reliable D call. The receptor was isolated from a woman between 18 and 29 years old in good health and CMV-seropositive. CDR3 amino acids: CASSLAGSQPQHF. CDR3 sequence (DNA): TGTGCCAGCAGCTTAGCGGGCAGTCAGCCCCAGCATTTT.